Presented here are 23 T cell receptor beta chains from one specimen sequenced in a study of cytomegalovirus exposure and HLA in healthy donors (dated by TCRdb to about 2017). Preparation of the library involved the immunoSEQ multiplex PCR assay. For the multiplex PCR, a mixture combining 60 forward primers for TCR Vbeta segments and 13 reverse primers for TCR Jbeta segments was used. TCRdb took over this immuneACCESS table, retaining in-frame rearrangements with V and J assigned. Such tables are incomplete; in checked studies, under half of the missing clones stem from an unresolved V gene, and the remainder is unexplained. This sample holds about 140,000 clones; 79% were observed only once. Of the sample, approximately 0.97% falls within the top ten clones. The material sequenced was PBMCs. These receptor sequences come from a man between 18 and 35 years old in good health and CMV-seronegative.

The chain has TRBV7-9 and TRBJ1-1; 9 nucleotides agree with TRBD1. V shed 5 bases, J shed 6 bases, and the junction held 1 base outside the gene matches. The germline V gene has CDR1 SEHNR and CDR2 FQNEAQ (reference sequence). The CDR3 is 12 residues long. CDR3 bases: TGTGCCAGCAGCGGGACAGGGCCTGAAGCTTTCTTT. Protein sequence: CASSGTGPEAFF.

The chain is built from TRBV9 and TRBJ2-6; D call uncertain. Trimming shortened V by 0 bases and J by 1 base, and 8 bases separated the two germline ends. In germline, CDR1 is SGDLS, CDR2 YYNGEE. There are 16 residues in the CDR3. In nucleotides, the CDR3 is TGTGCCAGCAGCGTAGCTGGAGAATCTGGGGCCAACGTCCTGACTTTC. This encodes CASSVAGESGANVLTF.

The chain links TRBV19 to TRBJ2-3; 7 nucleotides agree with TRBD2. Germline-derived CDR1 and CDR2 are LNHDA and SQIVND (reference sequence). V was pared by 5 bases and J by 7 bases, with 6 bases of the junction left unmatched. This CDR3 has 13 amino acids. DNA for the CDR3: TGTGCCAGTAGTCTCCTGAGCGGGAATACGCAGTATTTT. Its translation is CASSLLSGNTQYF. The whole variable domain, remainder taken from reference TRBV19 and TRBJ2-3, is DGGITQSPKYLFRKEGQNVTLSCEQNLNHDAMYWYRQDPGQGLRLIYYSQIVNDFQKGDIAEGYSVSREKKESFPLTVTSAQKNPTAFYLCASSLLSGNTQYFGPGTRLTVL.

V is TRBV25-1 and J is TRBJ2-1; 10 bases are shared with TRBD1. Trimming took 8 bases from V and 4 from J; bases not matched to a gene: 2. Germline loops: CDR1 MGHDK, CDR2 SYGVNS. CDR3 length equals 13 residues. DNA for the CDR3: TGTGCCAGCGCGGGACAGGGGTACAATGAGCAGTTCTTC. Amino acid sequence: CASAGQGYNEQFF.

The chain is built from TRBV11-2 and TRBJ2-2; tentatively, D is TRBD1 (5 bases). Germline CDR1 reads SGHAT; CDR2 reads FQNNGV. Trimming took off 4 bases at V and 4 bases at J, with 10 bases between the two ends. CDR3 size: 14 residues. The chain's CDR3 is CASSSQVVTGELFF. As DNA, the CDR3 is TGTGCCAGCAGCTCACAGGTGGTCACCGGGGAGCTGTTTTTT.

The CDR3 DNA follows: TGCAGTGCCGTTGACACCGGGGAGCTGTTTTTT. Translated, it gives CSAVDTGELFF. The J gene is TRBJ2-2, the V gene TRBV20-1, with no clear D. The germline V gene has CDR1 DFQATT and CDR2 SNEGSKA (reference sequence). V gave up 6 bases and J gave up 3 bases, with 5 bases separating them. This CDR3 is built from 11 residues.

This clone was seen only a few times. V gene TRBV5-6 combines with J gene TRBJ1-2; 7 bases align to TRBD1. After removal of 4 bases from V and 4 bases from J, the junction contained 10 bases not matched to a gene. This CDR3 has 15 amino acids. Germline CDR1 SGHDT, CDR2 YYEEEE. The CDR3 region is CASSTLQGGGYGYTF. CDR3 coding DNA: TGTGCCAGCAGCACGCTGCAGGGGGGAGGCTATGGCTACACCTTC.

The V and J genes are TRBV18 and TRBJ2-7; D gene uncertain. The germline V gene has CDR1 KGHSH and CDR2 LQKENI. V was trimmed by 2 bases and J by 7 bases, leaving 15 bases between them. The length of the CDR3 is 14 residues. For the CDR3, the DNA is TGTGCCAGCTCACCAACCCCCTCGCGCGAGGAGCAGTACTTC. Its protein is CASSPTPSREEQYF. Drawing the rest from reference TRBV18 and TRBJ2-7, the complete variable domain is NAGVMQNPRHLVRRRGQEARLRCSPMKGHSHVYWYRQLPEEGLKFMVYLQKENIIDESGMPKERFSAEFPKEGPSILRIQQVVRGDSAAYFCASSPTPSREEQYFGPGTRLTVT.

The gene calls are TRBV9 and TRBJ2-7; 9 bases match TRBD1. The V gene end was trimmed by 0 bases and the J gene end by 1 base; junction bases not matched to a gene: 5. CDR1 is SGDLS and CDR2 is YYNGEE in the germline V gene. There are 16 residues in the CDR3. DNA for the CDR3: TGTGCCAGCAGCGTAGGGGCGGGACAGGGTTCCTACGAGCAGTACTTC. Its translation: CASSVGAGQGSYEQYF.

The chain uses TRBV5-4 and TRBJ1-2; D unclear. Germline-derived CDR1 and CDR2 are SGHNT and YYREEE (reference sequence). Trimming shortened V by 0 bases and J by 6 bases, and 9 bases separated the two germline ends. CDR3 size: 13 residues. The CDR3 sequence: CASSLALLNGYTF. The CDR3 nucleotides read TGTGCCAGCAGCTTGGCTCTCCTAAATGGCTACACCTTC.

The J gene is TRBJ1-2, the V gene TRBV9; tentatively, D is TRBD1 (5 bases). Germline CDR1 reads SGDLS; CDR2 reads YYNGEE. Trimming removed 3 bases from V and 0 bases from J, with 9 bases in between. There are 14 residues in the CDR3. The DNA for the CDR3 is TGTGCCAGCAGCGCGGACATATCTAACTATGGCTACACCTTC. Translated: CASSADISNYGYTF.

CDR3 loop: CASSLYSSNQPQHF. In DNA form, the CDR3 reads TGTGCCAGCAGTTTATACAGTAGCAATCAGCCCCAGCATTTT. The gene calls are TRBV27 and TRBJ1-5; D remains unclear. Germline CDR1 is MNHEY and CDR2 is SMNVEV (reference sequence). The CDR3 loop spans 14 amino acids. The V end lost 1 base, the J end lost 0 bases, and 4 bases lay between the germline ends.

This clone was seen a few times. The J gene is TRBJ2-7, the V gene TRBV6-1, with a tentative D call TRBD1 (5 bases). CDR1 and CDR2 (germline): MNHNS, SASEGT. Trimming took off 7 bases at V and 1 base at J, with 14 bases between the two ends. This CDR3 has 14 residues. The CDR3 DNA reads TGTGCCAGCACCAGAATGACAGAGTCCTACGAGCAGTACTTC. Its protein is CASTRMTESYEQYF.

The V call is TRBV5-4, the J call TRBJ1-6; D unresolved. This CDR3 spans 14 amino acids. Trimming left V 3 bases short and J 6 bases short, with 10 bases between. Germline V lookup: CDR1 SGHNT, CDR2 YYREEE (reference sequence). CDR3 residues: CASSYGGLNSPLHF. Written as DNA, the CDR3 is TGTGCCAGCAGCTACGGCGGCCTTAATTCACCCCTCCACTTT.

The J gene is TRBJ1-2, the V gene TRBV2, with a tentative D call TRBD1 (5 bases). The CDR3 has 17 residues. Trimming shortened V by 3 bases and J by 1 base, and 18 bases separated the two germline ends. Germline V gives CDR1 SNHLY, CDR2 FYNNEI. The CDR3 sequence: CASSEGQGPNLNYGYTF. The CDR3 nucleotides are TGTGCCAGCAGTGAGGGGCAGGGCCCCAATCTTAACTATGGCTACACCTTC. Full variable domain (remainder filled in from reference TRBV2 and TRBJ1-2): EPEVTQTPSHQVTQMGQEVILRCVPISNHLYFYWYRQILGQKVEFLVSFYNNEISEKSEIFDDQFSVERPDGSNFTLKIRSTKLEDSAMYFCASSEGQGPNLNYGYTFGSGTRLTVV.

This clone was detected a few times. The V call is TRBV9, the J call TRBJ2-2; perhaps TRBD1 as D (5 bases). V gave up 0 bases and J gave up 0 bases, with 9 bases separating them. This CDR3 has 16 residues. Germline V gene data show CDR1 as SGDLS and CDR2 as YYNGEE. CDR3 coding DNA: TGTGCCAGCAGCGTAGAAGGGGCCCCGAACACCGGGGAGCTGTTTTTT. It specifies CASSVEGAPNTGELFF.

V usage is TRBV7-6 and J usage is TRBJ2-5; 16 bases are a match to TRBD2. J lost 1 base, V lost 8 bases, and 4 bases had no gene match. Per germline, CDR1 SGHVS and CDR2 FNYEAQ. The CDR3 sequence is 16 residues long. The CDR3 DNA follows: TGTGCCAGCGCGGGACTAGCGGGGGGGGTCCAAGAGACCCAGTACTTC. Amino acids: CASAGLAGGVQETQYF.

This clone came up once. The chain joins TRBV5-4 to TRBJ1-1, with D possibly being TRBD1 (6 bases). The CDR3 consists of 13 residues. V dropped 5 bases and J dropped 1 base, with 9 bases sitting between them. Germline-derived CDR1 and CDR2 are SGHNT and YYREEE (reference sequence). The CDR3 reads CASRPGQNTEAFF. Here the CDR3 DNA reads TGTGCCAGCAGACCGGGACAGAACACTGAAGCTTTCTTT.

The J gene is TRBJ2-7, the V gene TRBV15; possible D gene TRBD1, 6 bases. CDR1 is LNHNV, CDR2 YYDKDF, per germline (reference sequence). The CDR3 sequence is 16 residues long. V dropped 3 bases and J dropped 2 bases, with 17 bases sitting between them. CDR3 loop: CATSSAAGEKTYEQYF. The CDR3 DNA follows: TGTGCCACCAGCAGCGCCGCAGGGGAGAAGACCTACGAGCAGTACTTC.

This chain joins TRBV10-2 and TRBJ2-1; TRBD1 matches at 9 bases. The V segment lost 6 bases and the J segment 3 bases; nucleotides outside the gene matches: 0. The germline gives CDR1 WSHSY, CDR2 SAAADI. This CDR3 contains 13 residues. In DNA form, the CDR3 reads TGCGCCAGCAGGGGACAGGGCTACAATGAGCAGTTCTTC. It translates to CASRGQGYNEQFF.

This clone appeared a single time. The chain joins TRBV7-9 to TRBJ1-2, with 12 bases that match TRBD1. This CDR3 is built from 15 residues. Looked up from germline, CDR1 is SEHNR and CDR2 is FQNEAQ (reference sequence). V was clipped by 5 bases and J by 8 bases; unmatched bases: 9. CDR3 coding DNA: TGTGCCAGCAGCCCCGGGACAGGGGGCGTGAAGGGCTACACCTTC. Translated, it gives CASSPGTGGVKGYTF.

This chain connects TRBV30 to TRBJ2-5; D possibly corresponds to TRBD1 (6 bases). This CDR3 is built from 13 residues. Trimming left V 3 bases short and J 5 bases short, with 13 bases between. The germline gives CDR1 GTSNPN, CDR2 SVGIG (reference sequence). This CDR3 is CAWSGQTWETQYF. As DNA, the CDR3 is TGTGCCTGGAGCGGACAGACCTGGGAGACCCAGTACTTC.

The rearrangement joins TRBV11-1 to TRBJ2-1; D call uncertain. Germline V lookup: CDR1 SGHAT, CDR2 FQDESV (reference sequence). This CDR3 spans 16 amino acids. The V end was cut by 5 bases, the J end by 5 bases, with 19 bases between. CDR3 in DNA: TGTGCCAGCAGCATCCAATACTTCATTACGGACAATGAGCAGTTCTTC. This translates into CASSIQYFITDNEQFF.